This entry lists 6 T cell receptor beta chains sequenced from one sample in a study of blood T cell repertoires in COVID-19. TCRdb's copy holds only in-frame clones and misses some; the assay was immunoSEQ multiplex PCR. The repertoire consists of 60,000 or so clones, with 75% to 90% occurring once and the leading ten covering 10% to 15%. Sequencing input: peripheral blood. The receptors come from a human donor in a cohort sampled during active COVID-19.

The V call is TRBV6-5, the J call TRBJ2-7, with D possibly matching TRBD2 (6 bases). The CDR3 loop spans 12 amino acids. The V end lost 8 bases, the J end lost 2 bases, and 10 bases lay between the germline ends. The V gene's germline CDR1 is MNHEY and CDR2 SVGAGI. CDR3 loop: CASRRGTYEQYF. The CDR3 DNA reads TGTGCCAGCCGGCGGGGAACCTACGAGCAGTACTTC.

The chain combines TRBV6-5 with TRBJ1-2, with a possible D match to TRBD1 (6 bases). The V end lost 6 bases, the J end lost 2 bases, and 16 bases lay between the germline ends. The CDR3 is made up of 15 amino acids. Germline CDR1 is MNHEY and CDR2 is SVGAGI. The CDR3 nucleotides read TGTGCCAGCAGCATTAGACAGGTTTCAAACTATGGCTACACCTTC. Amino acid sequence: CASSIRQVSNYGYTF.

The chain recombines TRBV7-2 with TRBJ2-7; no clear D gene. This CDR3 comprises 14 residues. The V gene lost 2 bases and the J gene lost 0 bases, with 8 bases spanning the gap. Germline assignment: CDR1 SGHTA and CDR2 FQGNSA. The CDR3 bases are TGTGCCAGCAGCTTACGCAGGCACTCCTACGAGCAGTACTTC. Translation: CASSLRRHSYEQYF.

CDR3 region: CASSYGLAGAGAQYF. The CDR3 nucleotides are TGTGCCAGCAGTTACGGACTAGCGGGGGCCGGGGCCCAGTACTTC. The genes are TRBV6-6 and TRBJ2-5; TRBD2 agrees at 13 bases. Germline trimming cut 2 bases from V and 9 bases from J; bases unmatched to any gene: 6. This CDR3 contains 15 residues. Germline V gene lookup returns CDR1 MNHNY and CDR2 SVGAGI (reference sequence).

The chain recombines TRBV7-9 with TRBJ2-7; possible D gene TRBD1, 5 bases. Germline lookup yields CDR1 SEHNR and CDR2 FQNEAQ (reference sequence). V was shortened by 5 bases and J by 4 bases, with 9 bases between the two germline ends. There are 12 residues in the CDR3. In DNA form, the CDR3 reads TGTGCCAGCAGCGAGCAGGGTTACGAGCAGTACGTC. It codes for CASSEQGYEQYV.

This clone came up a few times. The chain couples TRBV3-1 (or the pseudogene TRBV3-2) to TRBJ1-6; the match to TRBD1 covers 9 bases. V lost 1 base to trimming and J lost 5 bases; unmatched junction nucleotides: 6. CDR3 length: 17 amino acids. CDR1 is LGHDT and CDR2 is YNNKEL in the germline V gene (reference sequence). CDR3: CASSQAGQGQNNSPLHF. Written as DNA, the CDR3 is TGTGCCAGCAGCCAAGCGGGACAGGGTCAAAATAATTCACCCCTCCACTTT.